This record concerns one T cell receptor (beta chain) sequence. Diagnoses rested on clinical symptoms, serum thyroxine and TRAb, thyroid ultrasound and orbital computed tomography. These data are taken from a study of T cells in Graves' hyperthyroidism and ophthalmopathy. This CDR3 spans 12 amino acids. V was shortened by 8 bases and J by 6 bases, with 10 bases between the two germline ends. Germline-derived CDR1 and CDR2 are MNHNS and SASEGT. From RNA transcripts, TCR beta CDR3 regions were amplified. HTBI primers drove first-round RT-PCR of the TCR CDR3. In TCRdb, the multiplex PCR reads were re-called with MiXCR into one record per CDR3 protein. The sample has 310,000 or so distinct CDR3 sequences, over 15% seen once.

This clonotype originated in a woman aged 60-75 years with Graves' ophthalmopathy. This rearrangement joins TRBV6-1 to TRBJ2-2; unclear D gene. The sequenced material came from blood. The CDR3 nucleotides read TGTGCCAGCCGGTTAGGCCCCGGGGAGCTGTTTTTT. Protein sequence: CASRLGPGELFF.